The rows below give T cell receptor beta chains drawn from one sample of a study of T cell responses to AZD1222 COVID-19 vaccine. Method: immunoSEQ multiplex PCR; TCRdb's copy keeps in-frame clones and lacks some. The sample includes 130,000 to 150,000 clones, about 91% seen only once; the top ten take about 3.8%. The sample was peripheral blood, taken 28 days after the second AZD1222 dose. Source of these receptors: an adult who received the AZD1222 COVID-19 vaccine. Both conserved end residues are part of each CDR3. The order of the fields is V gene, D gene, J gene, CDR3 protein. The D gene is left open where the match is weak.

v_call: TRBV10-3
d_call: TRBD2
j_call: TRBJ2-7
cdr3_aa: CAISERAGVVEQYF

v_call: TRBV19
d_call: TRBD1
j_call: TRBJ2-2
cdr3_aa: CASSTPRTGNTGELFF

v_call: TRBV6-1
d_call: -
j_call: TRBJ1-6
cdr3_aa: CASSEGGAGDPFYNSPLHF

v_call: TRBV7-6
d_call: -
j_call: TRBJ2-5
cdr3_aa: CASSLKETQYF

v_call: TRBV5-5
d_call: -
j_call: TRBJ1-3
cdr3_aa: CASSFGGNTIYF

v_call: TRBV19
d_call: -
j_call: TRBJ1-3
cdr3_aa: CASSILGARGNTIYF

v_call: TRBV13
d_call: TRBD2
j_call: TRBJ2-1
cdr3_aa: CASSPTSGRASPSYNEQFF

v_call: TRBV7-2
d_call: TRBD1
j_call: TRBJ1-2
cdr3_aa: CASSFGQGASYGYTF

v_call: TRBV29-1
d_call: TRBD1
j_call: TRBJ1-5
cdr3_aa: CSVLDRGQPQHF

v_call: TRBV19
d_call: -
j_call: TRBJ2-5
cdr3_aa: CASSISLASLQETQYF

v_call: TRBV29-1
d_call: -
j_call: TRBJ1-3
cdr3_aa: CSVGWGSGNTIYF

v_call: TRBV18
d_call: -
j_call: TRBJ1-5
cdr3_aa: CASSREGVQTNQPQHF

v_call: TRBV7-2
d_call: -
j_call: TRBJ1-2
cdr3_aa: CASSLALGGGYTF

v_call: TRBV29-1
d_call: TRBD1
j_call: TRBJ1-5
cdr3_aa: CSVADRANQPQHF

v_call: TRBV5-6
d_call: TRBD2
j_call: TRBJ2-3
cdr3_aa: CASSLSPAGGPDTQYF

v_call: TRBV3-1/TRBV3-2
d_call: -
j_call: TRBJ2-5
cdr3_aa: CASSPQLAQGVETQYF

v_call: TRBV7-9
d_call: TRBD1
j_call: TRBJ1-1
cdr3_aa: CASSSRTGANTEAFF

v_call: TRBV6-1
d_call: -
j_call: TRBJ1-4
cdr3_aa: CASSDPGAVNEKLFF

v_call: TRBV11-3
d_call: TRBD2
j_call: TRBJ2-1
cdr3_aa: CASSPALAGGYNEQFF

v_call: TRBV6-6
d_call: -
j_call: TRBJ2-6
cdr3_aa: CASDRRNSGANVLTF

v_call: TRBV7-2
d_call: -
j_call: TRBJ1-5
cdr3_aa: CASSLRGNQPQHF

v_call: TRBV6-5
d_call: -
j_call: TRBJ1-2
cdr3_aa: CASSYRVGNSNYGYTF

v_call: TRBV30
d_call: TRBD2
j_call: TRBJ2-5
cdr3_aa: CAWRLAGQETQYF

v_call: TRBV19
d_call: -
j_call: TRBJ2-3
cdr3_aa: CASSSSSVQGSGRHF

v_call: TRBV3-1/TRBV3-2
d_call: -
j_call: TRBJ1-3
cdr3_aa: CASSQDLTDSGNTIYF

v_call: TRBV9
d_call: TRBD1
j_call: TRBJ1-2
cdr3_aa: CASSVETGDHYGYTF

v_call: TRBV6-5
d_call: -
j_call: TRBJ1-1
cdr3_aa: CASSHLQGSGTEAFF

v_call: TRBV9
d_call: TRBD1
j_call: TRBJ1-2
cdr3_aa: CASSEQGAVDGYTF

v_call: TRBV6-5
d_call: -
j_call: TRBJ1-2
cdr3_aa: CASTQTTYGYTF

v_call: TRBV30
d_call: -
j_call: TRBJ1-2
cdr3_aa: CAWSVGGGNGYTF

v_call: TRBV28
d_call: TRBD2
j_call: TRBJ2-3
cdr3_aa: CASSLLSGGRAGTDTQYF

v_call: TRBV21-1
d_call: -
j_call: TRBJ2-2
cdr3_aa: CASSSGEGTGELFF

v_call: TRBV20-1
d_call: -
j_call: TRBJ2-5
cdr3_aa: CSASLGADRETQYF

v_call: TRBV11-3
d_call: -
j_call: TRBJ1-4
cdr3_aa: CASSLETATNEKLFF

v_call: TRBV5-5
d_call: -
j_call: TRBJ2-7
cdr3_aa: CASSWEGDTYYEQYF

v_call: TRBV29-1
d_call: -
j_call: TRBJ2-3
cdr3_aa: CSVEVGSDTQYF

v_call: TRBV7-2
d_call: -
j_call: TRBJ2-6
cdr3_aa: CASSLGYPGANVLTF

v_call: TRBV3-1/TRBV3-2
d_call: -
j_call: TRBJ1-2
cdr3_aa: CASSPVSGGYGYTF

v_call: TRBV5-1
d_call: TRBD2
j_call: TRBJ2-1
cdr3_aa: CASMGASGAINEQFF

v_call: TRBV6-5
d_call: -
j_call: TRBJ1-5
cdr3_aa: CASTGVDSNQPQHF

v_call: TRBV6-5
d_call: -
j_call: TRBJ1-5
cdr3_aa: CASSSVFGSNQPQHF

v_call: TRBV4-1
d_call: -
j_call: TRBJ1-6
cdr3_aa: CASSQDEFRDNSPLHF

v_call: TRBV3-1/TRBV3-2
d_call: -
j_call: TRBJ2-3
cdr3_aa: CASSQPRLGGTDTQYF

v_call: TRBV5-1
d_call: -
j_call: TRBJ1-2
cdr3_aa: CASSSETVYGYTF

v_call: TRBV30
d_call: -
j_call: TRBJ2-3
cdr3_aa: CAWKSPNRAIDTQYF

v_call: TRBV5-1
d_call: TRBD1
j_call: TRBJ2-2
cdr3_aa: CASSLGDRVNGELFF

v_call: TRBV7-9
d_call: -
j_call: TRBJ2-1
cdr3_aa: CASSSLASEQFF

v_call: TRBV30
d_call: -
j_call: TRBJ2-7
cdr3_aa: CAWMTGTRGEQYF

v_call: TRBV7-9
d_call: TRBD1
j_call: TRBJ1-2
cdr3_aa: CASSLGQGAFYTF

v_call: TRBV5-4
d_call: -
j_call: TRBJ2-2
cdr3_aa: CASSLAATAGELFF

v_call: TRBV29-1
d_call: -
j_call: TRBJ2-3
cdr3_aa: CSGGDTQYF

v_call: TRBV27
d_call: TRBD2
j_call: TRBJ2-7
cdr3_aa: CASSSGTSGSYEQYF

v_call: TRBV6-2/TRBV6-3
d_call: -
j_call: TRBJ1-5
cdr3_aa: CASSYLGRPGLLLEPQHF

v_call: TRBV27
d_call: TRBD2
j_call: TRBJ2-7
cdr3_aa: CASSLARGLAGSSYEQYF

v_call: TRBV27
d_call: TRBD1
j_call: TRBJ1-5
cdr3_aa: CASSLTGGGGNQPQHF